Here is one TCR beta chain with its context. This clonotype was counted ten times or more. Its specific antigen is unknown. No base qualities exist here, and no much larger clone lies one base off it. This record belongs to a study of neurological immune-mediated disorders (dated by TCRdb to the late 2010s). The study in broad terms: Among the 35 or so multiple sclerosis patients, relapsing-remitting MS was present in 31 and secondary progressive MS was present in 3. Peripheral blood TCR-beta repertoires from patients with HTLV-I-associated myelopathy (HAM/TSP), patients with multiple sclerosis, and healthy controls were compared in the study using UMI-based sequencing. The approximately 100 TCR-beta libraries included longitudinal samples, technical triplicates and paired sorted CD4+ and CD8+ T-cell subsets alongside PBMC samples. Of the 60 to 70 subjects in the cohort, around 15 were HAM/TSP patients, some 34 were multiple sclerosis patients, and some 20 were healthy controls.

At the junction V is shortened by 1 base and J by 3 bases; bases outside the gene matches: 9. The CDR3 covers 17 residues, taking in both the cysteine and the phenylalanine. Of all the DNA, just the CDR3 is kept, 51 bases in frame from base 1. The CDR1 and CDR2 encoded by the germline V gene (reference sequence) are DFQATT and SNEGSKA. cDNA was synthesized by template-switch 5'RACE using a primer carrying a 10-nucleotide random unique molecular identifier by which each TCR transcript was tagged. Every sequencing run covered 15-18 subjects and yielded more than 160 million TCR-beta sequences. The RNeasy kit was used to extract total RNA. The KAPA Real-time Library Amplification kit was used to amplify TCR-beta VDJ regions with primers for the TCR constant region and the 5'RACE anchor. Sample indexes and Illumina adaptors were added in a first PCR, after which library yield was increased in a second PCR. The roughly 650 bp TCR product was size-selected on a 2% E-gel SizeSelection system after Ampure bead purification. Before pooling, libraries had their quality checked on a Bioanalyzer, their concentration measured with Qubit, and their quantity determined with the Kapa Library Quantification kit. An Illumina HiSeq 2500 was used to sequence the libraries paired-end at 2 x 150 bp. To increase sequence diversity, about 25-30% phiX was spiked into each library pool. In the original analysis: The UMI-based MiGEC pipeline processed quality-filtered reads and removed over 85% of raw TCR sequences during error correction. IMGT germline references were used for aligning VDJ genes, and each clonotype was defined as a unique CDR3 amino acid sequence together with its V-J genes. Clonal expansion, Shannon diversity and CDR3 relatedness (CalcPairwiseDistances, ClusterSamples) were evaluated with VDJtools, and phylogenetic trees were built with CLCbio workbench. Expanded clones were defined as having at least 8 unique UMIs, based on coefficient-of-variation modelling across technical triplicates. TCRdb redid the processing of the public reads, applying fastp at Q25 and MiXCR, and retained in-frame beta chains. Every CDR3 protein is listed once, alongside the most common genes and DNA of its rows. TCRdb assigned the V and J calls; the authors' analysis was not used. This sample comprises 100,000 to 150,000 distinct CDR3 sequences, about 3.2% of them detected only once. Of the sample, 1% to 1.5% is held by the ten largest clones.

The study at large found these results: In phylogenetic analysis, the repertoires of 18 of 34 MS patients grouped into a cluster of related CDR3 sequences, which suggests a possible signature at the repertoire level. TCR clonal expansion was highest in HAM/TSP patients and lowest in MS patients, with MS patients falling below even healthy controls. No clinical or MRI features were associated with the MS cluster, and the authors said that larger cohorts are needed. Expanded clones from different subjects shared no identical CDR3 amino acid sequences, which suggests that TCR-beta repertoires were private in all groups.

For unsorted PBMC libraries, 2 million PBMCs were used after storage in RNAlater at -80 degrees C until RNA extraction. Multiple sclerosis patients were enrolled in a US clinical protocol under which disease progression was evaluated by magnetic resonance imaging. PBMCs were separated from peripheral blood using Ficoll-Hypaque density gradient centrifugation and then cryopreserved in liquid nitrogen. This sequence was found in a woman in her twenties or thirties with multiple sclerosis. This sequence uses TRBV20-1 and TRBJ2-3, with 11 bases aligning to TRBD2. Sequencing was carried out using PBMCs. The base sequence is TGCAGTGCTAGAGGAGGATTGACTAGCGGGGTGACAGATACGCAGTATTTT. Translated, it reads CSARGGLTSGVTDTQYF.